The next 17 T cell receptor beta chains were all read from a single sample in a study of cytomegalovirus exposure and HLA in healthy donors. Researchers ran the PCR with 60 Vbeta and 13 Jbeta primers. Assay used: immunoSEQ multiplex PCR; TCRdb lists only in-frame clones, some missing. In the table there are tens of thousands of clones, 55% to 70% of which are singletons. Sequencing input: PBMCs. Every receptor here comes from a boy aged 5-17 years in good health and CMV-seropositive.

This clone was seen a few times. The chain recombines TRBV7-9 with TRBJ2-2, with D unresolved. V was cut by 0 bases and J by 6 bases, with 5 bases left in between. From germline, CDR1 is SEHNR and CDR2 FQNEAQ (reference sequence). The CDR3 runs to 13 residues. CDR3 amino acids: CASSLALAGELFF. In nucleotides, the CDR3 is TGTGCCAGCAGCTTAGCATTAGCCGGGGAGCTGTTTTTT.

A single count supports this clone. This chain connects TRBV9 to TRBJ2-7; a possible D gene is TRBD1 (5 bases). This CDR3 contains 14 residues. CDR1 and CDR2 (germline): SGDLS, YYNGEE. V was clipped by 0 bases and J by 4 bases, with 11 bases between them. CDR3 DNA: TGTGCCAGCAGCGTAGGGCAGGGTGGTTACGAGCAGTACTTC. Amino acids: CASSVGQGGYEQYF.

DNA for the CDR3: TGTGCCTGGAAAAAGGGGACAGGGGGTGGCTACACCTTC. Translated: CAWKKGTGGGYTF. The rearrangement uses TRBV30 and TRBJ1-2; 11 nucleotides match TRBD1. CDR3 length: 13 amino acids. Germline V gene lookup returns CDR1 GTSNPN and CDR2 SVGIG (reference sequence). The J segment lost 7 bases and the V segment lost 4 bases, leaving 5 bases of the junction unmatched.

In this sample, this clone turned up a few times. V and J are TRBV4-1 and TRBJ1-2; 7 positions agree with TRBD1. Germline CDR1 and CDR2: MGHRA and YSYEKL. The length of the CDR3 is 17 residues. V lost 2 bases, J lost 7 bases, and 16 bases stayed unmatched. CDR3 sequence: CASSQPRDSRIFSGYTF. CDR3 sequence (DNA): TGCGCCAGCAGCCAACCCCGGGACAGCCGGATATTTAGTGGCTACACCTTC.

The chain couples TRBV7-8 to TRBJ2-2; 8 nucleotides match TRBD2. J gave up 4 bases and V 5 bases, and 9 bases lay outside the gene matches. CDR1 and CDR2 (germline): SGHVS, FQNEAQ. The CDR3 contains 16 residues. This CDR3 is CASSPTGTSITGELFF. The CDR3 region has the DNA TGTGCCAGCAGCCCCACCGGGACTAGTATCACCGGGGAGCTGTTTTTT.

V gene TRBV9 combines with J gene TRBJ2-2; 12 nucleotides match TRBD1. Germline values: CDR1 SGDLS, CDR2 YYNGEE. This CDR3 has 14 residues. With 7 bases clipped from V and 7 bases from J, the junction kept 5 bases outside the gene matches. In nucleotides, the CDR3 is TGTGCCAGCGGAGGGACAGGGGGCGGCGGGGAGCTGTTTTTT. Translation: CASGGTGGGGELFF. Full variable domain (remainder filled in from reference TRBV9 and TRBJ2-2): DSGVTQTPKHLITATGQRVTLRCSPRSGDLSVYWYQQSLDQGLQFLIQYYNGEERAKGNILERFSAQQFPDLHSELNLSSLELGDSALYFCASGGTGGGGELFFGEGSRLTVL.

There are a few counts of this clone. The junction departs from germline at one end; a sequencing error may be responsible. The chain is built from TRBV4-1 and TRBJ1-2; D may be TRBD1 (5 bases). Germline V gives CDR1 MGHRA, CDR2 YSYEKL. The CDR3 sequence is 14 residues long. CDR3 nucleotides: TGCGCCAGCAGCCAAGGACAGACGGGCTATGGCTACCCCTTC. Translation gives CASSQGQTGYGYPF.

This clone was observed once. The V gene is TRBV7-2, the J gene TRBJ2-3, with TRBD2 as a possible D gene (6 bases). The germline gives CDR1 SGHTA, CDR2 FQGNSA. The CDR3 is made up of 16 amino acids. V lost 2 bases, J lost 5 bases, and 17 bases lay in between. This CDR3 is CASSLRGGGAGDTQYF. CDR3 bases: TGTGCCAGCAGCTTAAGGGGAGGAGGGGCGGGAGATACGCAGTATTTT. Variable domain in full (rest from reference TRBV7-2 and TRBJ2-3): GAGVSQSPSNKVTEKGKDVELRCDPISGHTALYWYRQSLGQGLEFLIYFQGNSAPDKSGLPSDRFSAERTGGSVSTLTIQRTQQEDSAVYLCASSLRGGGAGDTQYFGPGTRLTVL.

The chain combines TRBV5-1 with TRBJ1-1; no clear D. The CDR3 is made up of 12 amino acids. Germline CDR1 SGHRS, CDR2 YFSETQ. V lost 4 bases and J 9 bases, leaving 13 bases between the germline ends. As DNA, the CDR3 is TGCGCCAGCAGCGTGCCAGATTTAAAAGCTTTCTTT. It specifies CASSVPDLKAFF. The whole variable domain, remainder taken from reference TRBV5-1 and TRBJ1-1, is KAGVTQTPRYLIKTRGQQVTLSCSPISGHRSVSWYQQTPGQGLQFLFEYFSETQRNKGNFPGRFSGRQFSNSRSEMNVSTLELGDSALYLCASSVPDLKAFFGQGTRLTVV.

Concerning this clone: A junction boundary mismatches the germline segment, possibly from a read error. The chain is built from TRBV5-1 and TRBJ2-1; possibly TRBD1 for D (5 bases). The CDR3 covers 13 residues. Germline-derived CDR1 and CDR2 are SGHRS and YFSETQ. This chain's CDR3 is CASSSEMYRSVLF. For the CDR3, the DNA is TGCGCCAGCAGCTCCGAGATGTACAGGTCCGTGCTCTTC.

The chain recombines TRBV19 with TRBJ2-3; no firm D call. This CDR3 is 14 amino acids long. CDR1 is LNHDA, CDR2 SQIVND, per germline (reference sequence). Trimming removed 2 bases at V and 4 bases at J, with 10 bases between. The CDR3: CASSISRVADTQYF. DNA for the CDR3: TGTGCCAGTAGTATAAGCCGAGTCGCAGATACGCAGTATTTT.

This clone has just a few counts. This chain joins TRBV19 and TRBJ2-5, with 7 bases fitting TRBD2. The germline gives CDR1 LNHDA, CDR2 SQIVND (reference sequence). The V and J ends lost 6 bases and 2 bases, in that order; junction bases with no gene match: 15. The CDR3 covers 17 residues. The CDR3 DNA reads TGTGCCAGTAGCCCAAGGGGAGGGTTGCGGTTGCAAGAGACCCAGTACTTC. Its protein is CASSPRGGLRLQETQYF.

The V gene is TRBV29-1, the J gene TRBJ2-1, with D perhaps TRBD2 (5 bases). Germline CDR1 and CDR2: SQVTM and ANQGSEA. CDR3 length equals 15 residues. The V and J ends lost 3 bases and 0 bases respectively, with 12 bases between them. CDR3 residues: CSVDGKGSSYNEQFF. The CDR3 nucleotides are TGCAGCGTTGATGGTAAAGGGAGCTCCTACAATGAGCAGTTCTTC.

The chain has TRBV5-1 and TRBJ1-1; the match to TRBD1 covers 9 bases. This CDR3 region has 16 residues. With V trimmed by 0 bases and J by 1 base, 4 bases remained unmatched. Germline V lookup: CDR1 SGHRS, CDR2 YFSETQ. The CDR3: CASSLGGTGWNTEAFF. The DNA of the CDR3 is TGCGCCAGCAGCTTGGGGGGGACAGGGTGGAACACTGAAGCTTTCTTT.

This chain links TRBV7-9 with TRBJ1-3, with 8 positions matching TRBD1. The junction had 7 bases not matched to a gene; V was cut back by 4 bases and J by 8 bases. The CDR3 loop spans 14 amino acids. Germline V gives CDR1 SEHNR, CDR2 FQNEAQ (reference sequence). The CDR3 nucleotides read TGTGCCAGCAGCTATCCAGACAGGGGAGACACCATATATTTT. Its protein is CASSYPDRGDTIYF.

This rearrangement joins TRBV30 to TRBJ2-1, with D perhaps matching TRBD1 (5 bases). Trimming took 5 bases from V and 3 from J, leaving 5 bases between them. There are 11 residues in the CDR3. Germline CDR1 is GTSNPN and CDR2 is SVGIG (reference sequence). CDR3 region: CAWGHYNEQFF. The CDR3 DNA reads TGTGCCTGGGGACACTACAATGAGCAGTTCTTC.

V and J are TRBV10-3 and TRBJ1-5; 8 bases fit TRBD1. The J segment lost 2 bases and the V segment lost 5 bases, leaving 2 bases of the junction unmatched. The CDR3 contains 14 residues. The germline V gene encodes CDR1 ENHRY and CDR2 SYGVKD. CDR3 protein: CAISQGAGNQPQHF. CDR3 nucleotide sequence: TGTGCCATCAGTCAGGGGGCTGGCAATCAGCCCCAGCATTTT.